These 6 T cell receptor beta chains came from one sample sequenced in a study of immune evolution from preneoplasia to lung adenocarcinoma (dated by TCRdb to the early 2020s). Library construction relied on the immunoSEQ multiplex PCR assay. This immuneACCESS table, as held by TCRdb, lists in-frame sequences with V and J called but not all clones. Of the missing ones, under half trace to an unresolved V gene in checked studies; the others have no known cause. The sample table lists roughly 3,700 clones, over 75% of them with a count of one. Together, the top ten hold about 5% of the sample. Material: FFPE lung adenocarcinoma in situ tissue. Explained via the paper, the cell subset or site label denotes: preinvasive adenocarcinoma in situ (AIS). These receptors all stem from a person aged 70 to 85 with lung adenocarcinoma.

The rearrangement joins TRBV25-1 to TRBJ1-5; a possible D gene is TRBD1 (6 bases). Germline V lookup: CDR1 MGHDK, CDR2 SYGVNS. Trimming stripped 5 bases from V and 5 bases from J, with 16 bases between. The CDR3 has 15 amino acids. CDR3 protein: CASSPRGGAYQPQHF. In DNA, the CDR3 is TGTGCCAGCAGTCCGAGGGGGGGGGCCTATCAGCCCCAGCATTTT.

V gene TRBV19 combines with J gene TRBJ2-2; weak D call: TRBD2 (5 bases). Per germline, CDR1 LNHDA and CDR2 SQIVND (reference sequence). V lost 1 base to trimming and J lost 3 bases, with 12 bases between them. CDR3 length equals 16 residues. CDR3 in DNA: TGTGCCAGTAGTATAGTGGAGGATTGGTACACCGGGGAGCTGTTTTTT. Amino acid sequence: CASSIVEDWYTGELFF.

The V gene is TRBV7-9, the J gene TRBJ2-1, with 11 bases fitting TRBD2. Germline-derived CDR1 and CDR2 are SEHNR and FQNEAQ (reference sequence). There are 16 residues in the CDR3. The junction had 8 bases not matched to a gene; V was cut back by 3 bases and J by 7 bases. The CDR3 spells CASSFLLAGAGNEQFF. Here the CDR3 DNA reads TGTGCCAGCAGCTTCCTACTAGCGGGAGCAGGGAATGAGCAGTTCTTC. Full variable domain (outside the CDR3, taken from reference TRBV7-9 and TRBJ2-1): DTGVSQNPRHKITKRGQNVTFRCDPISEHNRLYWYRQTLGQGPEFLTYFQNEAQLEKSRLLSDRFSAERPKGSFSTLEIQRTEQGDSAMYLCASSFLLAGAGNEQFFGPGTRLTVL.

The V gene is TRBV27, the J gene TRBJ2-1, with D perhaps being TRBD1 or TRBD2 (5 bases each). V lost 7 bases, J lost 16 bases, and 20 bases lay in between. This CDR3 spans 12 amino acids. Germline CDR1 is MNHEY and CDR2 is SMNVEV (reference sequence). CDR3 coding DNA: TGTGCCAGCACCAAGGATCCAGGGAGTTGTTTCTTC. It encodes CASTKDPGSCFF.

The chain recombines TRBV2 with TRBJ2-2; D gene unclear. V shed 1 base and J shed 5 bases, with 8 bases lying between them. Germline-derived CDR1 and CDR2 are SNHLY and FYNNEI. This CDR3 has 14 residues. CDR3 in DNA: TGTGCCAGCAGTGAAGGCAAGGAAACCGGGGAGCTGTTTTTT. It codes for CASSEGKETGELFF.

V gene TRBV9 combines with J gene TRBJ2-1, with a possible D match to TRBD2 (5 bases). Germline V gives CDR1 SGDLS, CDR2 YYNGEE. The CDR3 is 13 residues long. With 2 bases removed from V and 8 bases from J, the gap between germline ends came to 11 bases. This CDR3 reads CASSVDPEDEQFF. The DNA for the CDR3 is TGTGCCAGCAGCGTTGACCCGGAGGATGAGCAGTTCTTC. Filled out from reference TRBV9 and TRBJ2-1, the complete variable domain reads DSGVTQTPKHLITATGQRVTLRCSPRSGDLSVYWYQQSLDQGLQFLIQYYNGEERAKGNILERFSAQQFPDLHSELNLSSLELGDSALYFCASSVDPEDEQFFGPGTRLTVL.